What follows are 27 T cell receptor beta chains derived from one specimen sequenced in a study of T-cell memory formation after mild COVID-19. TCRdb re-called the 5' RACE reads through MiXCR, storing one row per CDR3 protein. This table holds about 340,000 distinct CDR3 sequences, 10% to 15% found once. Sequenced material: PBMCs or a T cell subset sorted from them (not recorded which). These receptors were taken from a man younger than 35 who had mild COVID-19 (a few samples of this study predate the infection). Cell type and time point are not known.

The chain uses TRBV4-3 and TRBJ2-5; the match to TRBD2 covers 12 bases. The CDR3 is 15 amino acids. The V and J ends lost 5 bases and 4 bases, in that order; junction bases with no gene match: 5. Germline V gives CDR1 LGHNA, CDR2 YSLEER. CDR3: CASSYLAGGTETQYF. DNA for the CDR3: TGCGCCAGCAGCTACCTAGCGGGGGGGACAGAGACCCAGTACTTC.

This clonotype was detected many times. The V gene is TRBV29-1, the J gene TRBJ2-1; D is possibly TRBD1 (6 bases). This CDR3 region has 11 residues. The germline V gene has CDR1 SQVTM and CDR2 ANQGSEA. V lost 7 bases and J lost 15, with 19 bases in between. In DNA, the CDR3 is TGCAGCGCCCCTTACAGGGTAGCAGGGTTCTTC. The encoded protein is CSAPYRVAGFF.

This clonotype was seen a handful of times. The chain couples TRBV3-1 to TRBJ2-5; D gene unclear. CDR1 and CDR2 from the germline V gene are LGHDT and YNNKEL (reference sequence). The CDR3 consists of 13 residues. V lost 1 base to trimming and J lost 5 bases, with 8 bases between them. The DNA for the CDR3 is TGTGCCAGCAGCCAAGTAGGGTTGGAGACCCAGTACTTC. It specifies CASSQVGLETQYF.

The chain employs TRBV30 and TRBJ2-7; D call uncertain. The CDR3 length is 12 residues. The V end was cut by 7 bases, the J end by 6 bases, with 16 bases between. The germline V gene encodes CDR1 GTSNPN and CDR2 SVGIG (reference sequence). CDR3 residues: CAFSKGWGEQYF. Written as DNA, the CDR3 is TGTGCCTTCTCAAAAGGCTGGGGCGAGCAGTACTTC.

This clonotype turned up a few times. CDR3 DNA: TGTGCCAGTGACAGGGGCTCCGGACGGGGCAATCAGCCCCAGCATTTT. Protein product: CASDRGSGRGNQPQHF. The rearrangement links TRBV19 to TRBJ1-5, with 8 positions matching TRBD1. Germline CDR1 is LNHDA and CDR2 is SQIVND (reference sequence). This CDR3 is built from 16 residues. After removal of 8 bases from V and 2 bases from J, the junction contained 11 bases not matched to a gene.

The rearrangement links TRBV7-8 to TRBJ1-1; D uncertain. The V and J ends lost 1 base and 8 bases respectively, with 8 bases between them. The CDR3 totals 12 residues. Germline V gene data show CDR1 as SGHVS and CDR2 as FQNEAQ. CDR3 DNA: TGTGCCAGCAGCTTAGTATGGCAAGAAGCTTTCTTT. This gives the protein CASSLVWQEAFF.

This clonotype was picked up one time. This chain joins TRBV5-6 and TRBJ2-3; TRBD2 agrees at 11 bases. The CDR3 totals 15 residues. V was clipped by 5 bases and J by 4 bases; unmatched bases: 6. Looked up from germline, CDR1 is SGHDT and CDR2 is YYEEEE. As DNA, the CDR3 is TGTGCCAGCAGTAGTAGCGGGGGGGCAGCAGATACGCAGTATTTT. Protein product: CASSSSGGAADTQYF.

This clonotype was recorded a few times. The rearrangement links TRBV14 to TRBJ2-4; D is possibly TRBD2 (5 bases). The CDR3 is 17 residues long. Between the trimmed V and J ends, which lost 4 bases and 2 bases, there was a span of 18 bases. The germline CDR1 and CDR2 sequences are SGHDN and FVKESK. The CDR3 bases are TGTGCCAGCAGCCTGCAAGTCCGGGGTGCATCCAAAAACATTCAGTACTTC. Amino acid sequence: CASSLQVRGASKNIQYF.

The V and J genes are TRBV6-6 and TRBJ1-2, with D perhaps matching TRBD1 (5 bases). The CDR3 spans 11 residues. Germline V gives CDR1 MNHNY, CDR2 SVGAGI (reference sequence). V was cut by 6 bases and J by 6 bases, with 8 bases left in between. The CDR3 reads CASSRADGYTF. CDR3 in DNA: TGTGCCAGCAGCAGGGCGGATGGCTACACCTTC.

This clonotype was observed a handful of times. The chain is built from TRBV10-3 and TRBJ2-7; D is perhaps TRBD2 (6 bases). V gave up 6 bases and J gave up 7 bases, with 19 bases separating them. The CDR3 has 14 residues. Germline values: CDR1 ENHRY, CDR2 SYGVKD. The CDR3 bases are TGTGCCATCAGGGAGGGGTGGGCTACATGGGAGCAGTACTTC. This codes for CAIREGWATWEQYF.

The chain recombines TRBV12-3 or TRBV12-4 with TRBJ2-2; D possibly matches TRBD1 or TRBD2 (6 bases each). The CDR3 runs 16 residues. V shed 6 bases and J shed 4 bases, with 18 bases lying between them. The CDR3 region is CASSPGQGGTTGELFF. As DNA, the CDR3 is TGTGCCAGCAGCCCCGGACAAGGGGGGACCACCGGGGAGCTGTTTTTT.

This clonotype was seen a handful of times. This rearrangement joins TRBV6-5 to TRBJ2-1; either TRBD1 or TRBD2 may fit D (5 bases each). The CDR3 extends over 13 amino acids. V was pared by 4 bases and J by 9 bases, with 13 bases between. In germline, CDR1 is MNHEY, CDR2 SVGAGI. In DNA form, the CDR3 reads TGTGCCAGCAGTTTCACTCGAGGGGTTGAGCAGTTCTTC. Protein product: CASSFTRGVEQFF.

Details on this clonotype: Relative to the germline gene, one junction end is altered; a read error may explain this. V gene TRBV6-1 combines with J gene TRBJ1-2; D uncertain. CDR3 length equals 13 residues. Per the germline V gene, CDR1 is MNHNS and CDR2 is SASEGT. CDR3 DNA: TGTTCCAGCAGTGAACTTGGAAACTATGGCTACACCTTC. Protein product: CSSSELGNYGYTF.

This clonotype was observed many times. The V call is TRBV6-1, the J call TRBJ1-5; D is possibly TRBD1 (5 bases). Trimming left V 4 bases short and J 4 bases short, with 11 bases between. CDR3 length equals 14 residues. The germline CDR1 and CDR2 sequences are MNHNS and SASEGT. The CDR3 DNA reads TGTGCCAGCAGTGGGGGGTTCTCTAATCAGCCCCAGCATTTT. Residues: CASSGGFSNQPQHF.

This clonotype was seen more than once but under ten times. The rearrangement links TRBV10-3 to TRBJ2-1, with TRBD1 matching 8 bases. This CDR3 region has 16 residues. J was trimmed by 4 bases and V by 0 bases; bases with no gene match: 5. Germline V gene sequence: CDR1 ENHRY, CDR2 SYGVKD. CDR3 protein: CAISESSGQVYNEQFF. CDR3 nucleotide sequence: TGTGCCATCAGTGAGTCTTCGGGACAGGTTTACAATGAGCAGTTCTTC.

This chain uses TRBV9 with TRBJ1-6; 7 bases are a match to TRBD1. The trim removed 1 base at V and 0 bases at J, leaving 4 bases unmatched. CDR3 length equals 17 residues. Germline values: CDR1 SGDLS, CDR2 YYNGEE. The CDR3 spells CASSVSWDSSYNSPLHF. For the CDR3, the DNA is TGTGCCAGCAGCGTAAGCTGGGACAGCTCCTATAATTCACCCCTCCACTTT.

Only a few counts were recorded for this clonotype. The chain has TRBV5-5 and TRBJ1-6, with unresolved D. CDR1 and CDR2 from the germline V gene are SGHKS and YYEKEE (reference sequence). V was trimmed by 8 bases and J by 0 bases, leaving 12 bases between them. The CDR3 length is 15 residues. CDR3: CASSGRSSYNSPLHF. The CDR3 DNA follows: TGTGCCAGTTCAGGCAGGAGCTCCTATAATTCACCCCTCCACTTT.

CDR3 loop: CASSLKGYNEQFF. The CDR3 region has the DNA TGTGCCAGCAGTTTAAAGGGCTACAATGAGCAGTTCTTC. V usage is TRBV27 and J usage is TRBJ2-1; D remains unclear. CDR3 length: 13 residues. Trimming stripped 2 bases from V and 3 bases from J, with 5 bases between. CDR1 is MNHEY and CDR2 is SMNVEV in the germline V gene (reference sequence).

The rearrangement links TRBV9 to TRBJ2-5; D is possibly TRBD2 (7 bases). The V end was cut by 3 bases, the J end by 1 base, with 13 bases between. The germline V gene has CDR1 SGDLS and CDR2 YYNGEE. This CDR3 has 15 residues. The CDR3 sequence: CASSEGGGLQETQYF. The CDR3 coding sequence is TGTGCCAGCAGCGAGGGCGGGGGCCTCCAAGAGACCCAGTACTTC.

A note on this clonotype: It is likely a read error, because the conserved phenylalanine at the end of the CDR3 is missing. V usage is TRBV9 and J usage is TRBJ1-2; no clear D. The CDR3 is 12 amino acids. The germline V and J ends were trimmed by 0 bases and 8 bases, with 8 bases remaining between them. Germline V lookup: CDR1 SGDLS, CDR2 YYNGEE. The CDR3 sequence: CASSVVSGGYTS. In DNA, the CDR3 is TGTGCCAGCAGCGTAGTATCCGGCGGCTACACCTCC.

This clonotype was seen a handful of times. The chain employs TRBV4-3 and TRBJ1-1; no clear D gene. The CDR3 has 14 residues. Germline CDR1 reads LGHNA; CDR2 reads YSLEER. V lost 3 bases and J 4 bases, leaving 12 bases between the germline ends. The CDR3 DNA reads TGCGCCAGCAGCCACGGTGGGTTGGGCACTGAAGCTTTCTTT. Translating gives CASSHGGLGTEAFF.

This chain joins TRBV12-3 or TRBV12-4 and TRBJ2-3; D is unresolved. CDR3 length: 14 amino acids. The V end lost 3 bases, the J end lost 5 bases, and 12 bases lay between the germline ends. The CDR3 reads CASSFSNTRDTQYF. CDR3 nucleotide sequence: TGTGCCAGCAGTTTTAGCAACACAAGAGATACGCAGTATTTT.

The chain has TRBV7-8 and TRBJ2-7; possibly TRBD1 for D (7 bases). The CDR3 covers 16 residues. CDR1 and CDR2 from the germline V gene are SGHVS and FQNEAQ. Trimming removed 5 bases at V and 6 bases at J, with 23 bases between. The CDR3 sequence: CASSGRRSEGAGEQYV. Here the CDR3 DNA reads TGTGCCAGCAGCGGAAGACGGTCGGAGGGGGCTGGCGAGCAGTACGTC.

In its sample, this clonotype was seen a few times. This sequence joins TRBV2 and TRBJ2-7, with 12 bases identical to TRBD2. Trimming at V came to 6 bases and at J to 2 bases, leaving 2 bases not matched to a gene. Germline V CDR1 and CDR2: SNHLY, FYNNEI. The CDR3 totals 14 residues. In nucleotides, the CDR3 is TGTGCCAGCAGCCGGACTAGCGGGGCCTACGAGCAGTACTTC. Amino acids: CASSRTSGAYEQYF.

The V call is TRBV9, the J call TRBJ2-2, with D possibly TRBD2 on 7 matching bases. Germline V gene data show CDR1 as SGDLS and CDR2 as YYNGEE. V lost 4 bases to trimming and J lost 3 bases, with 16 bases between them. The CDR3 runs to 16 residues. The CDR3: CASSFPAGAHTGELFF. The CDR3 DNA follows: TGTGCCAGCAGCTTCCCTGCGGGGGCCCACACCGGGGAGCTGTTTTTT.

This clonotype was found a few times. The CDR3 is CASSVSWEPQHF. The CDR3 nucleotides are TGTGCCAGCAGTGTCAGTTGGGAGCCCCAGCATTTT. The V and J genes are TRBV28 and TRBJ1-5; no reliable D call. The CDR3 has 12 amino acids. CDR1 and CDR2 from the germline V gene are MDHEN and SYDVKM. V lost 5 bases and J lost 8, with 10 bases in between.

This clonotype has just a few counts. The CDR3 region is CASSPDRVETQYF. CDR3 DNA: TGTGCCAGCAGCCCTGACAGGGTTGAGACCCAGTACTTC. J is TRBJ2-5 and V is TRBV7-8; 7 bases agree with TRBD1. The germline V gene encodes CDR1 SGHVS and CDR2 FQNEAQ. CDR3 length: 13 residues. V trimming: 5 bases; J trimming: 5 bases; junction bases outside the gene matches: 5. The full variable domain, in which reference TRBV7-8 and TRBJ2-5 provide the parts outside the CDR3, is GAGVSQSPRYKVAKRGQDVALRCDPISGHVSLFWYQQALGQGPEFLTYFQNEAQLDKSGLPSDRFFAERPEGSVSTLKIQRTQQEDSAVYLCASSPDRVETQYFGPGTRLLVL.